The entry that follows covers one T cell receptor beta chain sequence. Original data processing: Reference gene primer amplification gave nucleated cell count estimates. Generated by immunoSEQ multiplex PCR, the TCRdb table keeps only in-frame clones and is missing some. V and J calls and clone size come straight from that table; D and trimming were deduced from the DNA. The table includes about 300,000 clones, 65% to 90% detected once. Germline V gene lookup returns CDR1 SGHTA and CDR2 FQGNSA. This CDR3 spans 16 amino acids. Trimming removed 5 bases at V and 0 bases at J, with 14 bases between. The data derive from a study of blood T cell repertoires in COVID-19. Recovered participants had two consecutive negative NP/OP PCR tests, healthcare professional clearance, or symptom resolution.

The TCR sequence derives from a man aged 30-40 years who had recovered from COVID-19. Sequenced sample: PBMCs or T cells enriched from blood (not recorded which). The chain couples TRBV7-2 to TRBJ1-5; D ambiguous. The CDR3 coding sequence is TGTGCCAGCAGCCATAAAGCGGATTATAGCAATCAGCCCCAGCATTTT. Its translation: CASSHKADYSNQPQHF.